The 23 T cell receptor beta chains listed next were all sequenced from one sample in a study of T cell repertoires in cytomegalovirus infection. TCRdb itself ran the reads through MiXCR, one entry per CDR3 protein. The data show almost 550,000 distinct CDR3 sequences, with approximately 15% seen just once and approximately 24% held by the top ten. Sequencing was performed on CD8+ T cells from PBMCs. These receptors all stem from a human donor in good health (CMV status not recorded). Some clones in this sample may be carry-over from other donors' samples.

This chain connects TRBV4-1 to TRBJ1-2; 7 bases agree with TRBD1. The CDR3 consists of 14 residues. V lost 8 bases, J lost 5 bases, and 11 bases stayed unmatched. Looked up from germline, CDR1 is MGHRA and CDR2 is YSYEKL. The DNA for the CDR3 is TGCGCCAGCCAAGACACCGGGACAGCTTATGGCTACACCTTC. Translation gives CASQDTGTAYGYTF.

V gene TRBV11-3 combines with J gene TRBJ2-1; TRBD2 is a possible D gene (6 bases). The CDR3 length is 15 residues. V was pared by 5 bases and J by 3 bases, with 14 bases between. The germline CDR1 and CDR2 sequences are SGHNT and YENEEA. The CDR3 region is CASSTGLTDYNEQFF. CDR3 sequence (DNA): TGTGCCAGCAGCACTGGACTAACAGACTACAATGAGCAGTTCTTC. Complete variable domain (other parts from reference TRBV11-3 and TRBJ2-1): EAGVVQSPRYKIIEKKQPVAFWCNPISGHNTLYWYLQNLGQGPELLIRYENEEAVDDSQLPKDRFSAERLKGVDSTLKIQPAELGDSAVYLCASSTGLTDYNEQFFGPGTRLTVL.

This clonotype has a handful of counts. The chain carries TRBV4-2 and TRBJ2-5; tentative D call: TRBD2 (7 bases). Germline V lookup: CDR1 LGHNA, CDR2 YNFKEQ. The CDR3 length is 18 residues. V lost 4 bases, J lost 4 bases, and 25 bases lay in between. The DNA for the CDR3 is TGTGCCAGCAGCCCAATAAGGGCGGGGGCCACGATAGGAGAGACCCAGTACTTC. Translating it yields CASSPIRAGATIGETQYF.

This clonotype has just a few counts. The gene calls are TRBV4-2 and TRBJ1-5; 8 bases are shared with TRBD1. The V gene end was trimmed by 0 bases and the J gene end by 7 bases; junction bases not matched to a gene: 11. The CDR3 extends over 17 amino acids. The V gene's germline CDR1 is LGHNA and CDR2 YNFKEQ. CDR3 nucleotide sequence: TGTGCCAGCAGCCAAGATGGGTCGGGCAGGGGGCGACAGCCCCAGCATTTT. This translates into CASSQDGSGRGRQPQHF.

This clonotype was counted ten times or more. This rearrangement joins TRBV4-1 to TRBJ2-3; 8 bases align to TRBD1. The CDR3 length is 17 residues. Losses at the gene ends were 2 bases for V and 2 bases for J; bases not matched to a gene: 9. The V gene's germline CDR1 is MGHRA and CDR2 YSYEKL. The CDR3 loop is CASSQYWTGKDTDTQYF. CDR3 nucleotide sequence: TGCGCCAGCAGCCAATATTGGACAGGGAAAGACACAGATACGCAGTATTTT.

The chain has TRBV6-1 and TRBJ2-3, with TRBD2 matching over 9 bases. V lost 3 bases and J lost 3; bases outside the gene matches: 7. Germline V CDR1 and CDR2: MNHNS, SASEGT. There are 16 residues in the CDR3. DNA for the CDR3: TGTGCCAGCAGTGACGGCGGGGGGGCCAAGACAGATACGCAGTATTTT. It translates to CASSDGGGAKTDTQYF.

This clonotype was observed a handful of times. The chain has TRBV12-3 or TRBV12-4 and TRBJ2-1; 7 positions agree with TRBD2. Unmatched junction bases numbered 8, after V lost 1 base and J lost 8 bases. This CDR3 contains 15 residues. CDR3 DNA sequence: TGTGCCAGCAGTTTAGGGGGAGGGGCTATGGATGAGCAGTTCTTC. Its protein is CASSLGGGAMDEQFF.

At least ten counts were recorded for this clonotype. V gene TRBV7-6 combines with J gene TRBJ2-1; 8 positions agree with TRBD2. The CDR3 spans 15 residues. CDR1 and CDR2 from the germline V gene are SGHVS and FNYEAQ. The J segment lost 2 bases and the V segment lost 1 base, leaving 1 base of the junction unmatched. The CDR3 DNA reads TGTGCCAGCAGCTTAGAGCGGGGGCCCTACAATGAGCAGTTCTTC. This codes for CASSLERGPYNEQFF. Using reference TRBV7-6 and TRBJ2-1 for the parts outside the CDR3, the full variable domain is GAGVSQSPRYKVTKRGQDVALRCDPISGHVSLYWYRQALGQGPEFLTYFNYEAQQDKSGLPNDRFSAERPEGSISTLTIQRTEQRDSAMYRCASSLERGPYNEQFFGPGTRLTVL.

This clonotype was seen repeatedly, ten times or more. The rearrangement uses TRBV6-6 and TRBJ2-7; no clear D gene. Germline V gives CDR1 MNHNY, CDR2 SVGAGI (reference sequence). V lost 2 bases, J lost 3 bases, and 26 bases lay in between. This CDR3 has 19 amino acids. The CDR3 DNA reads TGTGCCAGCAGTTACCCCCTAAGACGTGTCGGACGTGAGAGCTACGAGCAGTACTTC. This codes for CASSYPLRRVGRESYEQYF.

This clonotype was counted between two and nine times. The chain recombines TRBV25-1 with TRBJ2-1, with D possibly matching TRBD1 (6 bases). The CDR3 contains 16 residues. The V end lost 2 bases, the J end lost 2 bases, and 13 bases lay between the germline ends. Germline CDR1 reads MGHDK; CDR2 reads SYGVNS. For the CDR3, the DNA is TGTGCCAGCAGTGAAACTGACAGGTACCCCTACAATGAGCAGTTCTTC. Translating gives CASSETDRYPYNEQFF.

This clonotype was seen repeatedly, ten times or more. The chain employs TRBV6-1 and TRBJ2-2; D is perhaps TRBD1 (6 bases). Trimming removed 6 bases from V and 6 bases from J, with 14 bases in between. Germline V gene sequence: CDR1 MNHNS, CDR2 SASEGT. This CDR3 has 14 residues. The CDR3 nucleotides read TGTGCCAGCAGCGATATCACAGGGCCCGGGGAGCTGTTTTTT. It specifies CASSDITGPGELFF.

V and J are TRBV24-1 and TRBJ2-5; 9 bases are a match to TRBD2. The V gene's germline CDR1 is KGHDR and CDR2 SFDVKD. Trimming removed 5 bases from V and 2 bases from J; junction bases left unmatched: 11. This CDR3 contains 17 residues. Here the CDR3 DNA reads TGTGCCACCAGTGCAGACCCGGGTAGCGGGGGACAAGAGACCCAGTACTTC. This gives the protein CATSADPGSGGQETQYF.

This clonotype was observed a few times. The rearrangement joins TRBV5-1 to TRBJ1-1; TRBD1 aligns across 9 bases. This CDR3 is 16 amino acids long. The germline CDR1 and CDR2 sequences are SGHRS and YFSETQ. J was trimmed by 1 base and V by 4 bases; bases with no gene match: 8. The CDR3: CASSLRTGDTNTEAFF. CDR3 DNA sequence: TGCGCCAGCAGCCTTCGGACAGGGGATACGAACACTGAAGCTTTCTTT.

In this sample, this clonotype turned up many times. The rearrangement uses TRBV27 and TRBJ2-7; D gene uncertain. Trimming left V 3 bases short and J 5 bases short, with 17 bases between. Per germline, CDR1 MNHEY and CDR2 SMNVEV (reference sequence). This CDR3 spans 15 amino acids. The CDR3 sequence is CASSFRDIWKDEQYF. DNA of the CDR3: TGTGCCAGCAGTTTTCGCGACATTTGGAAAGACGAGCAGTACTTC.

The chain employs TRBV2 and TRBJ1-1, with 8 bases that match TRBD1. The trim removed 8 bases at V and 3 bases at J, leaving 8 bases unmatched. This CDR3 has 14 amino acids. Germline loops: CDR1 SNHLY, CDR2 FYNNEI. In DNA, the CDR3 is TGTGCCAGCGCAGCCGGACAGGGCTACACTGAAGCTTTCTTT. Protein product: CASAAGQGYTEAFF.

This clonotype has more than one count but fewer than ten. CDR3: CASSWNRDIGSYEQYF. The DNA of the CDR3 is TGTGCCAGCAGCTGGAACAGGGACATCGGCTCCTACGAGCAGTACTTC. V and J are TRBV6-6 and TRBJ2-7; TRBD1 might be the D (6 bases). Germline values: CDR1 MNHNY, CDR2 SVGAGI (reference sequence). Between the trimmed V and J ends, which lost 6 bases and 0 bases, there was a span of 18 bases. The CDR3 is 16 residues long.

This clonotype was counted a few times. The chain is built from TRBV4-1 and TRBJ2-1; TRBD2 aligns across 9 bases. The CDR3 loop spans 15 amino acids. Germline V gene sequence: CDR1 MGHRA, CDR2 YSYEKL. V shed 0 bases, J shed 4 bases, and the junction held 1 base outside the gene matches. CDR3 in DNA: TGCGCCAGCAGCCAAGAGCGGGAGGGGTACAATGAGCAGTTCTTC. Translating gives CASSQEREGYNEQFF.

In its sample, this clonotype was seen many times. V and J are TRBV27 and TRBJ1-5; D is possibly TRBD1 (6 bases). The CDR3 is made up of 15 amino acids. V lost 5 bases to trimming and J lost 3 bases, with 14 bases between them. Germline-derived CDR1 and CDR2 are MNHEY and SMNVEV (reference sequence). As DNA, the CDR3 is TGTGCCAGCAGTCCCTATCCAGGGGCCAATCAGCCCCAGCATTTT. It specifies CASSPYPGANQPQHF.

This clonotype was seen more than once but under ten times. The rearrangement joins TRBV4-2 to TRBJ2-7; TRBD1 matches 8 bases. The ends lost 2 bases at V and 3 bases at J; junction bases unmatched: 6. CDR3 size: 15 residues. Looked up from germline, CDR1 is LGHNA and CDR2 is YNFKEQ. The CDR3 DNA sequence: TGTGCCAGCAGCCAACAGGGGGCGGAAATCTACGAGCAGTACTTC. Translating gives CASSQQGAEIYEQYF.

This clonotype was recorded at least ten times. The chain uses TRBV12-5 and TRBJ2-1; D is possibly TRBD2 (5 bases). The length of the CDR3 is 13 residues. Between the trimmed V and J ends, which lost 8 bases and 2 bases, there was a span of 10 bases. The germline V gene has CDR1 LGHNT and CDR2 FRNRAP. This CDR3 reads CASLGATYNEQFF. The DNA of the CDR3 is TGTGCTAGTCTGGGAGCCACCTACAATGAGCAGTTCTTC.

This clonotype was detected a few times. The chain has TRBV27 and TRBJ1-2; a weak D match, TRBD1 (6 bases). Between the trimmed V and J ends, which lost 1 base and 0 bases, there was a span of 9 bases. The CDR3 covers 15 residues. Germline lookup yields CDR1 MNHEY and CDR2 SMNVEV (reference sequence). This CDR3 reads CASSLYGTPNYGYTF. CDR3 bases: TGTGCCAGCAGTTTATATGGGACACCTAACTATGGCTACACCTTC.

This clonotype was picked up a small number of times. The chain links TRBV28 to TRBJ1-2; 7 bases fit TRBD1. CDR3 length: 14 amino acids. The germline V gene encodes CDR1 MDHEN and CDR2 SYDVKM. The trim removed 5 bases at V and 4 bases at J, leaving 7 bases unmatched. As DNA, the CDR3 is TGTGCCAGCAGTCCCCCGGACAGGATCTATGGCTACACCTTC. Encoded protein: CASSPPDRIYGYTF.

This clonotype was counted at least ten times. The CDR3 sequence is CASTLDRTEAFF. CDR3 nucleotides: TGTGCCAGCACCCTGGACAGAACTGAAGCTTTCTTT. The chain recombines TRBV2 with TRBJ1-1, with a weak D call TRBD1 (6 bases). V was trimmed by 7 bases and J by 5 bases, leaving 11 bases between them. Germline loops: CDR1 SNHLY, CDR2 FYNNEI. The CDR3 consists of 12 residues.